The clone carrying this T cell receptor (beta chain) was seen a handful of times. This specimen comes from a study of blood T cells in healthy people across ages. Germline lookup yields CDR1 LGHNA and CDR2 YSLEER. The CDR3 extends over 12 amino acids. V gave up 0 bases and J gave up 6 bases, with 5 bases separating them. Combining a sample-barcoded 5' primer with a J-beta primer mix, a second PCR ran for 7 to 11 cycles. Each cDNA was tagged by a template-switch adaptor containing 12 random nucleotides. TCRdb ran MiXCR on the 5' RACE reads and lists one entry per CDR3 protein. This sample carries 800,000 or so distinct CDR3 sequences, 25% of them seen once, and the ten largest clones take approximately 3.7%. This sample also appeared in a second study, on T cells of mothers and their children. This second study notes: Samples were provided by three healthy Caucasian mothers and their six children.

The origin of this receptor is a boy between 5 and 17 years old in good health. The source material was blood. J is TRBJ1-2 and V is TRBV4-3; D gene uncertain. In nucleotides, the CDR3 is TGCGCCAGCAGCCAAGATTCAGATGGCTACACCTTC. Amino acid sequence: CASSQDSDGYTF.